At least ten counts were recorded for the clone carrying this T cell receptor (beta chain). The antigen is unknown. An assay was performed, and its level was deep. Generated by immunoSEQ multiplex PCR, the TCRdb table keeps only in-frame clones and is missing some. The table records over 950,000 clones, approximately 80% of them present only once. The germline V gene encodes CDR1 MNHEY and CDR2 SVGAGI. The CDR3 length is 15 residues. Trimming at V came to 0 bases and at J to 2 bases, leaving 0 bases not matched to a gene. The data stem from a study of shared clonotypes between healthy human individuals. Study-level results: With a handful of donors compared, 4.5% to 6.5% of naive CD4 clonotypes were shared.

This chain connects TRBV6-5 to TRBJ2-7, with 11 positions matching TRBD2. Sequencing was performed on memory CD4+ T cells from PBMCs. As to subset: CD45RA-negative fraction. The TCR was taken from a man aged 18-30 years in good health. Some clones in this sample may be carry-over from other donors' samples. CDR3 nucleotide sequence: TGTGCCAGCAGTTACTCGACTAGCGGGGCCTACGAGCAGTACTTC. Translated: CASSYSTSGAYEQYF.